These 14 T cell receptor beta chains were all obtained from the same sample, sequenced in a study of naive and memory T cell subsets. Findings of the study overall: Especially in CD8 cells, naive repertoires contained a few larger clonotypes, possibly CD45RA-re-expressing memory cells.

For these receptors, no antigen is known. The beta constant-region primer was an equimolar mix of two oligonucleotides covering TRBC1 and TRBC2. Ligated cDNA was amplified by four rounds of PCR with nested alpha and beta constant-region primers and SP2. One entry per CDR3 protein results from TCRdb running MiXCR on the UMI-ligation and nested PCR reads. Among under 150,000 distinct CDR3 sequences listed, about 20% were seen once. Source material: naive CD8+ T cells from blood. These receptors were obtained from a human donor in good health.

In this sample, this clonotype turned up many times. V usage is TRBV4-2 and J usage is TRBJ1-3; maybe TRBD1 (6 bases). CDR3 size: 16 residues. Per germline, CDR1 LGHNA and CDR2 YNFKEQ. V lost 1 base to trimming and J lost 7 bases, with 17 bases between them. The CDR3 sequence: CASSQGRAGVYNTIYF. CDR3 DNA sequence: TGTGCCAGCAGCCAAGGGAGGGCAGGGGTATACAACACCATATATTTT.

A few counts support this clonotype. The chain recombines TRBV27 with TRBJ2-7; 9 bases fit TRBD1. Germline loops: CDR1 MNHEY, CDR2 SMNVEV (reference sequence). J lost 2 bases, V lost 6 bases, and 2 bases had no gene match. The CDR3 sequence is 13 residues long. The CDR3 spells CASSRTGAYEQYF. The CDR3 bases are TGTGCCAGCAGCAGGACAGGGGCCTACGAGCAGTACTTC.

The table lists this clonotype with many counts. This chain links TRBV27 with TRBJ2-1, with 8 bases lining up with TRBD2. The CDR3 extends over 14 amino acids. V gave up 6 bases and J gave up 7 bases; unmatched junction bases: 8. Germline V lookup: CDR1 MNHEY, CDR2 SMNVEV (reference sequence). The CDR3 region has the DNA TGTGCCAGCAGCATGGGACTAGTCAGTAATGAGCAGTTCTTC. This sequence encodes CASSMGLVSNEQFF.

This clonotype was counted only a few times. V gene TRBV24-1 combines with J gene TRBJ2-7; D is possibly TRBD2 (6 bases). In germline, CDR1 is KGHDR, CDR2 SFDVKD. The CDR3 loop spans 14 amino acids. Trimming took off 3 bases at V and 4 bases at J, with 12 bases between the two ends. The CDR3: CATSDGGGGYEQYF. CDR3 in DNA: TGTGCCACCAGTGATGGAGGCGGAGGGTACGAGCAGTACTTC.

The rearrangement links TRBV14 to TRBJ2-1; D gene unclear. The CDR3 has 15 residues. Trimming stripped 0 bases from V and 0 bases from J, with 6 bases between. Per germline, CDR1 SGHDN and CDR2 FVKESK. The CDR3 here is CASSQDFASYNEQFF. The CDR3 nucleotides are TGTGCCAGCAGCCAAGATTTTGCCTCCTACAATGAGCAGTTCTTC.

The chain joins TRBV4-1 to TRBJ2-2; 11 positions agree with TRBD2. The CDR3 is 18 amino acids. The V segment lost 4 bases and the J segment 5 bases; nucleotides outside the gene matches: 12. Germline V gene lookup returns CDR1 MGHRA and CDR2 YSYEKL. The CDR3 DNA follows: TGCGCCAGCAGCCCCACGGGACTAGCGGCTGGTTGGACCGGGGAGCTGTTTTTT. It specifies CASSPTGLAAGWTGELFF.

Ten or more counts support this clonotype. The rearrangement uses TRBV7-2 and TRBJ2-2, with D possibly being TRBD1 or TRBD2 (5 bases each). CDR3 length: 14 amino acids. Germline assignment: CDR1 SGHTA and CDR2 FQGNSA. V was pared by 5 bases and J by 3 bases, with 10 bases between. Written as DNA, the CDR3 is TGTGCCAGCAGCCCGGGACCGTACACCGGGGAGCTGTTTTTT. It translates to CASSPGPYTGELFF.

The sample holds a few counts of this clonotype. V and J are TRBV27 and TRBJ1-5, with 11 nucleotides matching TRBD1. Trimming removed 5 bases from V and 2 bases from J; junction bases left unmatched: 2. The germline V gene encodes CDR1 MNHEY and CDR2 SMNVEV (reference sequence). CDR3 size: 15 residues. The chain's CDR3 is CASSGQGAGNQPQHF. The CDR3 DNA is TGTGCCAGCAGTGGACAGGGGGCGGGCAATCAGCCCCAGCATTTT.

This clonotype was detected only a few times. The rearrangement joins TRBV19 to TRBJ2-1; a possible D gene is TRBD1 (6 bases). Germline-derived CDR1 and CDR2 are LNHDA and SQIVND (reference sequence). This CDR3 has 15 residues. Trimming took off 5 bases at V and 2 bases at J, with 13 bases between the two ends. The CDR3 region has the DNA TGTGCCAGTAGTTTATCGGACAGCCCCTACAATGAGCAGTTCTTC. Translating gives CASSLSDSPYNEQFF.

The J gene is TRBJ2-1, the V gene TRBV20-1; 9 bases map to TRBD2. This CDR3 has 12 amino acids. The germline V gene has CDR1 DFQATT and CDR2 SNEGSKA (reference sequence). V gave up 0 bases and J gave up 10 bases; unmatched junction bases: 1. This CDR3 is CSARETSGEQFF. CDR3 in DNA: TGCAGTGCTAGAGAAACTAGCGGGGAGCAGTTCTTC.

The V gene is TRBV5-1, the J gene TRBJ2-1; tentative D call: TRBD1 (6 bases). Germline V gene lookup returns CDR1 SGHRS and CDR2 YFSETQ. V dropped 3 bases and J dropped 7 bases, with 11 bases sitting between them. The CDR3 is 13 amino acids. This CDR3 reads CASSWHRDNEQFF. CDR3 nucleotides: TGCGCCAGCAGCTGGCACAGGGATAATGAGCAGTTCTTC.

The rearrangement joins TRBV19 to TRBJ2-5; 7 nucleotides align to TRBD2. The V gene's germline CDR1 is LNHDA and CDR2 SQIVND (reference sequence). This CDR3 has 14 amino acids. The V segment lost 5 bases and the J segment 5 bases; nucleotides outside the gene matches: 8. The chain's CDR3 is CASSPTSVWETQYF. The CDR3, as DNA: TGTGCCAGTAGTCCAACTAGCGTCTGGGAGACCCAGTACTTC.

This chain connects TRBV28 to TRBJ2-7; perhaps TRBD2 as D (6 bases). Germline-derived CDR1 and CDR2 are MDHEN and SYDVKM. Trimming removed 5 bases at V and 5 bases at J, with 16 bases between. CDR3 length: 14 residues. CDR3 amino acids: CASSARRVPHEQYF. The CDR3 nucleotides are TGTGCCAGCAGTGCCCGGAGGGTTCCACACGAGCAGTACTTC.

The V gene is TRBV4-3, the J gene TRBJ2-7; 8 nucleotides agree with TRBD1. From germline, CDR1 is LGHNA and CDR2 YSLEER. J gave up 4 bases and V 3 bases, and 8 bases lay outside the gene matches. This CDR3 is 15 amino acids long. The CDR3 nucleotides read TGCGCCAGCAGCCAGGGGGCGGGACAGGAATACGAGCAGTACTTC. It encodes CASSQGAGQEYEQYF.